This TCR beta chain emerged from a study of T cells expressing NK-cell markers. Study observations and caveats: There were four donors in whom these clonotypes also led the CD3+CD56-NKG2C+ fraction. Dominant NKG2C+ clonotypes in roughly 6 donors made up about 1.0-7.0% of CD8+ T cells.

Comments on this clonotype: Its antigen is not identified.

TCRdb re-called the 5' RACE reads; one entry per CDR3 protein, DNA not given. The table lists 250,000 to 300,000 distinct CDR3 sequences. This CDR3 has 12 amino acids. Germline CDR1 reads MNHNS; CDR2 reads SASEGT. The sequenced sample consisted of blood T cells: a sorted CD56 or NKG2C T cell subset, CD4+ or CD8+ T cells, or bulk PBMC T cells (not recorded which). This receptor was obtained from a woman between 18 and 69 years old in good health. The chain combines TRBV6-1 with TRBJ1-2. The CDR3 reads CASSVVRGGYTF.